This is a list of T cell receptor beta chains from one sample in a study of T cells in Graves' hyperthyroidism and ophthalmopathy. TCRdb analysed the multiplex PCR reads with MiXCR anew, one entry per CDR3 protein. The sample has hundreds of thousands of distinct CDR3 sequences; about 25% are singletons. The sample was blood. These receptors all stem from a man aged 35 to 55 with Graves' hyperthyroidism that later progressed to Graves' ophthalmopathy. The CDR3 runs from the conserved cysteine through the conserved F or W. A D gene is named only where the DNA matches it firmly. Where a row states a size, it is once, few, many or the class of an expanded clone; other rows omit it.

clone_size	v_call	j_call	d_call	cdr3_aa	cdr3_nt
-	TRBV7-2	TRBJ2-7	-	CASSRRAGLEQYF	TGTGCCAGCAGCCGAAGGGCAGGGCTCGAGCAGTACTTC
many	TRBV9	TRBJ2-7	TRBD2	CASSVAASGAYEQYF	TGTGCCAGCAGCGTAGCGGCTAGCGGAGCCTACGAGCAGTACTTC
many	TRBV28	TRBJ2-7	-	CASSLRMGYEQYF	TGTGCCAGCAGTTTAAGGATGGGTTACGAGCAGTACTTC
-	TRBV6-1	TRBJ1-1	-	CASRGGPGWEMNTEAFF	TGTGCCAGCAGGGGGGGCCCAGGGTGGGAGATGAACACTGAAGCTTTCTTT
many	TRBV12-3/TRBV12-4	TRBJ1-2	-	CASSLQYSYGYTF	TGTGCCAGCAGTTTACAGTACTCCTATGGCTACACCTTC
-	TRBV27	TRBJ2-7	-	CASSLWRGYEQYF	TGTGCCAGCAGTTTATGGCGCGGCTACGAGCAGTACTTC
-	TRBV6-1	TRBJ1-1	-	CASRKQGGTEAFF	TGTGCCAGCAGAAAGCAGGGAGGGACTGAAGCTTTCTTT
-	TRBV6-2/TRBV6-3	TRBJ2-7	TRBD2	CASSSLTTQREPYEQYF	TGTGCCAGCAGTTCCTTAACCACCCAGCGGGAGCCCTACGAGCAGTACTTC
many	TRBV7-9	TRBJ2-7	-	CASSLAGAVYEQYF	TGTGCCAGCAGCTTAGCGGGGGCAGTCTACGAGCAGTACTTC
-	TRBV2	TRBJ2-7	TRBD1	CASSPDRGLYEQYF	TGTGCCAGCAGCCCAGACAGGGGGCTATACGAGCAGTACTTC
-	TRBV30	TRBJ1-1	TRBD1	CAWSTQDRASTEAFF	TGTGCCTGGAGTACTCAGGACAGGGCGAGCACTGAAGCTTTCTTT
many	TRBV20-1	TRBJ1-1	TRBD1	CSAAGPGTGTVNTEAFF	TGCAGTGCTGCGGGACCCGGGACAGGGACGGTAAACACTGAAGCTTTCTTT
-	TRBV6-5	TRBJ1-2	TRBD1	CASSYSGTGRNYGYTF	TGTGCCAGCAGTTACTCCGGGACAGGGAGAAACTATGGCTACACCTTC
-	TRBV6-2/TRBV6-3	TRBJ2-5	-	CATSRGARTVAETQYF	TGTGCCACCTCAAGGGGGGCGCGAACAGTTGCAGAGACCCAGTACTTC
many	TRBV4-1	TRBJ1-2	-	CASSQALTGPLYGYTF	TGCGCCAGCAGCCAAGCCTTGACAGGTCCTCTATATGGCTACACCTTC
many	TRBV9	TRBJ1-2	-	CASSTLGQNGYTF	TGTGCCAGCAGCACCCTAGGACAGAATGGCTACACCTTC
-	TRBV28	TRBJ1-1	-	CASSLRGENTEAFF	TGTGCCAGCAGTTTAAGGGGGGAGAACACTGAAGCTTTCTTT
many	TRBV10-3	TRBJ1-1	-	CAISDGSKNTEAFF	TGTGCCATCAGTGACGGCAGCAAGAACACTGAAGCTTTCTTT
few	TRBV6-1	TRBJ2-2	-	CASAAGSLGGELFF	TGTGCCAGCGCAGCGGGCTCATTGGGGGGGGAGCTGTTTTTT
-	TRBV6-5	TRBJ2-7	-	CASSYAASALGEQYF	TGTGCCAGCAGTTACGCCGCGTCCGCGCTGGGAGAGCAGTACTTC
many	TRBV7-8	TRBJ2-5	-	CASSPSRGVETQYF	TGTGCCAGCAGTCCTTCGAGGGGGGTGGAGACCCAGTACTTC
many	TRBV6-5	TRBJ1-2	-	CASSPGQNMARTF	TGTGCCAGCAGTCCAGGACAGAACATGGCTAGAACCTTC
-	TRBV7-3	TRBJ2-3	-	CASSHDGYTDTQYF	TGTGCCAGCAGCCACGACGGATACACAGATACGCAGTATTTT
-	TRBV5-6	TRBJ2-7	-	CASSPQPTASEQYF	TGTGCCAGCAGCCCCCAACCGACAGCGAGCGAGCAGTACTTC
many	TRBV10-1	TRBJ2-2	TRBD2	CASSEIAGNTGELFF	TGCGCCAGCAGTGAAATAGCGGGGAACACCGGGGAGCTGTTTTTT
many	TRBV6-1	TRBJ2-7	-	CASSALEPYEQYF	TGTGCCAGCAGTGCCTTAGAACCCTACGAGCAGTACTTC
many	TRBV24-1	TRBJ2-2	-	CATSDTSVGSFTGELFF	TGTGCCACCAGTGACACCTCTGTTGGGAGTTTTACCGGGGAGCTGTTTTTT
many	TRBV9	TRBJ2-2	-	CASSSPSTLTGELFF	TGTGCCAGCAGCTCCCCTAGTACGCTAACCGGGGAGCTGTTTTTT
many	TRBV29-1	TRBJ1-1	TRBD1	CSVDYRVRDRDDTEAFF	TGCAGCGTTGATTATCGTGTGCGGGACAGGGATGACACTGAAGCTTTCTTT
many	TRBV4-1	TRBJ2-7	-	CASSQEAPVDEQYF	TGCGCCAGCAGCCAAGAGGCTCCTGTCGACGAGCAGTACTTC
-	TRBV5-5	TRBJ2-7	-	CASSLTALAYEQYF	TGTGCCAGCAGCTTGACAGCGCTAGCCTACGAGCAGTACTTC
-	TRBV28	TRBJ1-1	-	CASSSGSGTEAFF	TGTGCCAGCAGCTCGGGATCGGGGACTGAAGCTTTCTTT
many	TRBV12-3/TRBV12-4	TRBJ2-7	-	CASSLRRRSSYEQYF	TGTGCCAGCAGTTTACGGCGGAGGAGCTCCTACGAGCAGTACTTC
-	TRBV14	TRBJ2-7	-	CARNPFGGASYEQYF	TGTGCCAGAAATCCATTCGGGGGAGCCTCCTACGAGCAGTACTTC
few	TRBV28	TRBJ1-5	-	CASSSDSGWNQPQHF	TGTGCCAGCAGTTCGGACTCCGGTTGGAATCAGCCCCAGCATTTT
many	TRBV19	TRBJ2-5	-	CASSARNLQETQYF	TGTGCCAGTAGTGCTCGGAATCTCCAAGAGACCCAGTACTTC
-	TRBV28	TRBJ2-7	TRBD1	CASTGQGTYEQYF	TGTGCCAGCACCGGACAGGGAACCTACGAGCAGTACTTC
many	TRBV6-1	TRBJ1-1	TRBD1	CASSERTGLNTEAFF	TGTGCCAGCAGTGAACGGACAGGGCTGAACACTGAAGCTTTCTTT
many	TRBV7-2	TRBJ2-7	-	CASSLAGGRSYEQYF	TGTGCCAGCAGCTTAGCAGGAGGCAGGAGCTACGAGCAGTACTTC
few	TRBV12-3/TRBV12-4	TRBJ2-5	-	CASSLGGASYPETQYF	TGTGCCAGCAGTTTAGGCGGCGCCTCCTACCCAGAGACCCAGTACTTC
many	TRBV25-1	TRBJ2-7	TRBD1	CASSGQGAYEQYF	TGTGCCAGCAGTGGACAGGGGGCATACGAGCAGTACTTC
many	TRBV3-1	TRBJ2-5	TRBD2	CASRPTGTSGPQETQYF	TGTGCCAGCAGACCTACCGGGACTAGCGGCCCACAAGAGACCCAGTACTTC
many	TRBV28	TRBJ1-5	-	CASSPFMRPQHF	TGTGCCAGCAGTCCCTTCATGAGGCCCCAGCATTTT
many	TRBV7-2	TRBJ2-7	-	CASSPTQGSYEQYF	TGTGCCAGCAGCCCGACACAAGGCTCCTACGAGCAGTACTTC